This record looks at one TCR beta chain sequence and its context. Antigen: not known. These data are taken from a study of response to subunit inactivated influenza vaccine. Broader study findings: It was the authors' suggestion that each seasonal influenza vaccination recruits few new T cells.

From the RT-PCR reads, TCRdb called clonotypes with MiXCR, one entry per CDR3 protein. The sample contains 500,000 to 650,000 distinct CDR3 sequences, under 9% of which appear only once. The sequences come from PBMCs from blood, collected less than 30 months after vaccination. The receptor's source is a man aged 50-75 years who received an inactivated influenza vaccine.

The CDR3 region is CASGSRRPSEAFF. CDR3 nucleotides: TGTGCCAGCGGCTCCCGCAGACCTAGCGAAGCTTTCTTT. The rearrangement joins TRBV7-8 to TRBJ1-1; D remains unclear. CDR1 is SGHVS, CDR2 FQNEAQ, per germline. The CDR3 covers 13 residues. The germline V and J ends were trimmed by 8 bases and 8 bases, with 18 bases remaining between them.